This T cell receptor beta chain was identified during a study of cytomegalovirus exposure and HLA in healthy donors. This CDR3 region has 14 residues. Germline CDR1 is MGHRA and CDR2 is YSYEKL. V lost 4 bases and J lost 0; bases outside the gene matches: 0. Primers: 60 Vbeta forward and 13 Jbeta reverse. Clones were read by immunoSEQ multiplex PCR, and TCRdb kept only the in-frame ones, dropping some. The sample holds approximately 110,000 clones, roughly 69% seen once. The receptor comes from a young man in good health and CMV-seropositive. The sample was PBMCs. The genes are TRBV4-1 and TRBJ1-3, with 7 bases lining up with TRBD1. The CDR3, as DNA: TGCGCCAGCAGCCCAGGGGGCTCTGGAAACACCATATATTTT. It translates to CASSPGGSGNTIYF.